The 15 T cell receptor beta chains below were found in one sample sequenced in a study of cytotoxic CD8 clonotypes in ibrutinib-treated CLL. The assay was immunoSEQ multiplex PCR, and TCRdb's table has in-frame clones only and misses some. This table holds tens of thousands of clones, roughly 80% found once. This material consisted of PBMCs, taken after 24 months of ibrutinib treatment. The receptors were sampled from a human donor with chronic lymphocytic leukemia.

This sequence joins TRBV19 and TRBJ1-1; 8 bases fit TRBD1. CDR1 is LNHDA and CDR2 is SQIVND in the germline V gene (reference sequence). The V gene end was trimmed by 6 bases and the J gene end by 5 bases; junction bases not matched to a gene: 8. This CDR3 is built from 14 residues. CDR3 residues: CASRLTGAPTEAFF. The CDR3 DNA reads TGTGCCAGTAGGTTGACAGGGGCGCCTACTGAAGCTTTCTTT.

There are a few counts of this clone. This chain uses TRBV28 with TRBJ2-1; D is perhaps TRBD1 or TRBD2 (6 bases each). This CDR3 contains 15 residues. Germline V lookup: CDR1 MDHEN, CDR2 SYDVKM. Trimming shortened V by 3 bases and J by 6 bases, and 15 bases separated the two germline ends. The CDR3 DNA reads TGTGCCAGCAGTTTTAGCCAGGGGAGGTCCAATGAGCAGTTCTTC. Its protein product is CASSFSQGRSNEQFF.

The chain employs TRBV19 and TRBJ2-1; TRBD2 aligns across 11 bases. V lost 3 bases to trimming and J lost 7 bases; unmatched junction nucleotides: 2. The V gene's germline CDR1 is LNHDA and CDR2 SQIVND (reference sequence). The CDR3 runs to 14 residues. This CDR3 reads CASSITSGGNEQFF. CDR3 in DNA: TGTGCCAGTAGTATTACTAGCGGGGGAAATGAGCAGTTCTTC.

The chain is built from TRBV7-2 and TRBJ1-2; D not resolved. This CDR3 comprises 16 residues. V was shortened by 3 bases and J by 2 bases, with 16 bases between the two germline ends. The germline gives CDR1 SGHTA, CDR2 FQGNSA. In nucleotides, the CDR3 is TGTGCCAGCAGCTTCCCCATTGGCGGAATCAACTATGGCTACACCTTC. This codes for CASSFPIGGINYGYTF.

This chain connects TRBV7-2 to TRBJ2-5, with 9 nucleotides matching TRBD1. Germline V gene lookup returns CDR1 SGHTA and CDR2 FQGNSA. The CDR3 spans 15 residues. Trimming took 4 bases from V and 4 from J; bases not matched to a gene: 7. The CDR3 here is CASSWGTGQRETQYF. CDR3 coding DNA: TGTGCCAGCAGCTGGGGGACAGGGCAGCGAGAGACCCAGTACTTC.

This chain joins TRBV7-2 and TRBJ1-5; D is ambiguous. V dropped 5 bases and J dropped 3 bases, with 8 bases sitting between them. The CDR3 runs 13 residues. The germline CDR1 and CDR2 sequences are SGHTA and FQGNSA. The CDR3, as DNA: TGTGCCAGCAGCCCGAACTTCAATCAGCCCCAGCATTTT. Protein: CASSPNFNQPQHF.

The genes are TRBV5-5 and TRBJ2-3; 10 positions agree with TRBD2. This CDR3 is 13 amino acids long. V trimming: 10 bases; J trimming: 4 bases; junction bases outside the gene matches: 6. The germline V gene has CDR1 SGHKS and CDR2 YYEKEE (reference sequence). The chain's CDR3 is CAASGGPADTQYF. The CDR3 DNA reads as TGTGCCGCTAGCGGGGGACCCGCAGATACGCAGTATTTT.

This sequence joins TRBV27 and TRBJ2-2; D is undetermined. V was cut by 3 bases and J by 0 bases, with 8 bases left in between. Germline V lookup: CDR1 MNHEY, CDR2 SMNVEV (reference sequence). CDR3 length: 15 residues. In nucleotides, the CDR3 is TGTGCCAGCAGTTTGGTCGGATCGAACACCGGGGAGCTGTTTTTT. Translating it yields CASSLVGSNTGELFF.

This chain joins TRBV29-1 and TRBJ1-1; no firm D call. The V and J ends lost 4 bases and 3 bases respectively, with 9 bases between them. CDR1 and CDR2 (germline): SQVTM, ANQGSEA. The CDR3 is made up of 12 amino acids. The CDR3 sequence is CSVVRVDTEAFF. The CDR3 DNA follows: TGCAGCGTTGTAAGGGTCGACACTGAAGCTTTCTTT.

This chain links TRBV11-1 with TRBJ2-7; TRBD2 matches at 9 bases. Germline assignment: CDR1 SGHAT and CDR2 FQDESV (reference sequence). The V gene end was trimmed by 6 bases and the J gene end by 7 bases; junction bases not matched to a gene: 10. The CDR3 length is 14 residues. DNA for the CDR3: TGTGCCAGCAGTCGAGCGGGAGGTCGTTCGGAGCAGTACTTC. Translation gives CASSRAGGRSEQYF.

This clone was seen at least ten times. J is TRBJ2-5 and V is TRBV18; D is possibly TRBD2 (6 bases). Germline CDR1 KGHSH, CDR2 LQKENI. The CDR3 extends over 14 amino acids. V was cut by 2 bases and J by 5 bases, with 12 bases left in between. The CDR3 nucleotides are TGTGCCAGCTCACCAATGGCGGGATGGGAGACCCAGTACTTC. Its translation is CASSPMAGWETQYF.

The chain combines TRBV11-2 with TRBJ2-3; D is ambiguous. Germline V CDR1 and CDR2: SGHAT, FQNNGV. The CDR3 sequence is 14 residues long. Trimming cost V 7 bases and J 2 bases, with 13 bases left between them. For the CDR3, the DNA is TGTGCCAGCACCCAGAGTTATTCCACAGATACGCAGTATTTT. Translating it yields CASTQSYSTDTQYF.

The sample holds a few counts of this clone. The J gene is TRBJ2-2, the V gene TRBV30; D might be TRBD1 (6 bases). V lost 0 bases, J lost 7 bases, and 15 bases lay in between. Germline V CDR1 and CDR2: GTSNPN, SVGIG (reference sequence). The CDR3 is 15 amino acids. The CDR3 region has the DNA TGTGCCTGGAGTGTATTCGGGGCAGGGGTCGGGGAGCTGTTTTTT. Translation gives CAWSVFGAGVGELFF.

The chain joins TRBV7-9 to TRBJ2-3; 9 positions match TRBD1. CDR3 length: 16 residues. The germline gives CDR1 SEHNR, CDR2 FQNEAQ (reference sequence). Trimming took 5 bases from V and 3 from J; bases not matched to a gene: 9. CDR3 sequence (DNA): TGTGCCAGCAGCCCTCGACAGGGGGGAGTGACAGATACGCAGTATTTT. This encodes CASSPRQGGVTDTQYF.

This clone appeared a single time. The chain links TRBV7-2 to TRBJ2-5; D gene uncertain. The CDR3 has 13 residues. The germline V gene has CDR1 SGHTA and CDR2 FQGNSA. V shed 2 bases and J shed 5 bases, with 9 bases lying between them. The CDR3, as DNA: TGTGCCAGCAGCTTATTTCCTCGGGAGACCCAGTACTTC. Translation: CASSLFPRETQYF. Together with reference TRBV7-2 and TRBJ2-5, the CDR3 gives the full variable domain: GAGVSQSPSNKVTEKGKDVELRCDPISGHTALYWYRQSLGQGLEFLIYFQGNSAPDKSGLPSDRFSAERTGGSVSTLTIQRTQQEDSAVYLCASSLFPRETQYFGPGTRLLVL.